This TCR beta chain was identified in a study of blood T cell repertoires in COVID-19 (dated by TCRdb to the early 2020s). Turning to the overall study: Samples from collaborators originated in the United States, Italy and Spain and spanned both the acute and convalescent phases of COVID-19. HLA class I and class II types, where available, came from metadata supplied by the sample provider rather than from assay-based typing. The repertoires were released in a freely available public database intended as a resource for research on the immune response to SARS-CoV-2. Deeply sampled blood TCRbeta repertoires from subjects exposed to, actively infected with, or recovered from COVID-19 were included in the dataset. Samples were obtained from the ongoing ImmuneRACE study (first 160 participants) and from 1,000 to 1,500 subjects provided by 6 global collaborators. The material from the prospective study consisted of cDNA or gDNA derived from T cells, B-cell-depleted T cells, or PBMCs. The sample metadata nearly always contained a de-identified subject ID, COVID-19 status, age in years and sex.

TCRbeta CDR3 regions were amplified from genomic DNA by means of the immunoSEQ Assay, a bias-controlled multiplex PCR. From the authors' description of their analysis: Within the assay, amplification of reference gene primers was used to estimate how many nucleated cells each sample contained. To quantify the absolute abundance of each unique TCRbeta CDR3 rearrangement, sequence reads were collapsed and filtered. For each sample, productive Simpson clonality was calculated as the square root of Simpson's diversity index across productive rearrangements. Here the immuneACCESS table is served through TCRdb, limited to in-frame sequences with V and J called. Missing clones are a known gap in these copies; in checked studies unresolved V genes cover under half, and the rest lacks a known reason. Clone size and V and J calls were adopted from that table, with D and trimming inferred from the DNA. This sample is represented by some 200,000 clones; roughly nine tenths of them were singletons. The ten most abundant clones make up around 0.76% of the sample.

With regard to this clone: There is no known antigen for this receptor. No base quality values were provided; no much bigger clone lies one nucleotide off.

Each collaborating institution followed its own protocols to collect whole blood in K2EDTA tubes. For TCRbeta analysis, collaborators shipped samples as frozen whole blood, isolated PBMCs, or DNA extracted from either of those sample types. On the study overall, not on this receptor specifically: The amount of clinical and demographic metadata varied by source and participant and was provided uncurated.

V is pared back by 6 bases and J by 1 base, with 12 bases lying between the germline termini. CDR1 and CDR2, looked up from the germline V gene, are SQVTM and ANQGSEA. The CDR3 starts with the cysteine, ends with the phenylalanine, and has 13 residues. Kept here is only the CDR3 DNA, which spans 39 bases and is read in frame from base 1. The receptor was derived from a woman in her 70s with acute or convalescent COVID-19. Recombination joined TRBV29-1 with TRBJ1-2; D gene: possibly TRBD1, on 5 matching bases. The sequenced sample was peripheral blood. The DNA sequence is as follows: TGCAGCGTCCCCGGGCAGGGTAACTATGGCTACACCTTC. Its protein reads: CSVPGQGNYGYTF.